This TCR beta chain comes out of a study of a mutant IDH1 vaccine in newly diagnosed glioma. Whole-study context: The earlier regimen, radiotherapy, temozolomide, or both, was most often both.

Germline-derived CDR1 and CDR2 are MGHRA and YSYEKL. With V trimmed by 1 base and J by 5 bases, 8 bases remained unmatched. The CDR3 covers 17 residues. Indicated time point: week 47, end of study. Each dose of the vaccine consisted of 300 ug of mutant IDH1 20-mer peptide, with topical imiquimod. Eight vaccine doses were administered to patients at weeks 1, 3, 5, 7, 11, 15, 19 and 23. In the case of this clone: The antigen remains undetermined.

Measured with immunoSEQ multiplex PCR; TCRdb has only the in-frame clones, and not every one. Of some 87,000 clones in the sample, over 75% were seen once. The source is a man in his forties with glioma. The chain couples TRBV4-1 to TRBJ2-2, with TRBD2 matching over 9 bases. The sample consisted of PBMCs, taken from a glioma patient whose treatment included an IDH1 peptide vaccine. CDR3 sequence: CASSQVRGGAKTGELFF. DNA for the CDR3: TGCGCCAGCAGCCAAGTCCGCGGGGGGGCAAAGACCGGGGAGCTGTTTTTT.